This TCR beta chain was captured in a study of T cell responses to AZD1222 COVID-19 vaccine. Per germline, CDR1 LGHDT and CDR2 YNNKEL (reference sequence). This CDR3 is built from 13 residues. Trimming stripped 4 bases from V and 5 bases from J, with 11 bases between. The study, taken as a whole, reports: Within unmutated variant regions lay the reported targets of nearly half of spike-specific TCRs.

In regard to this clone: Its antigen is not identified.

Profiled with immunoSEQ multiplex PCR; TCRdb holds only in-frame clones, not every one. The repertoire holds roughly 99,000 clones, with about 89% as singletons. Pooling was applied to second doses at about 4 or about 12 weeks. The clonotype comes from an adult who received the AZD1222 COVID-19 vaccine. The V gene is TRBV3-1 (or the pseudogene TRBV3-2), the J gene TRBJ1-1, with D perhaps matching TRBD1 (5 bases). Sequencing used peripheral blood, obtained 28 days after the second AZD1222 dose. CDR3: CASSPGLWTEAFF. Written as DNA, the CDR3 is TGTGCCAGCAGCCCAGGGTTATGGACTGAAGCTTTCTTT.